Below are 29 T cell receptor beta chains sequenced from a single sample in a study of graft-versus-host responses after intestinal transplantation. Using immunoSEQ multiplex PCR, the repertoire was profiled, and TCRdb retains in-frame clones only, with some absent. Among roughly 69,000 clones listed, roughly 92% were seen once. Sequencing used bone marrow, obtained roughly 110 weeks after intestinal transplantation. All receptors come from a human patient who received an intestinal transplant, so some T cells may come from the graft donor.

The CDR3 region has the DNA TGTGCCAGCACCTCTCTCAGGGACCAAGAGACCCAGTACTTC. It codes for CASTSLRDQETQYF. The J gene is TRBJ2-5, the V gene TRBV7-9; tentative D call: TRBD1 (5 bases). V was trimmed by 7 bases and J by 0 bases, leaving 12 bases between them. Per the germline V gene, CDR1 is SEHNR and CDR2 is FQNEAQ (reference sequence). This CDR3 contains 14 residues.

The V gene is TRBV28, the J gene TRBJ1-2; 8 nucleotides agree with TRBD1. This CDR3 contains 14 residues. J lost 6 bases, V lost 4 bases, and 7 bases had no gene match. Germline V gene data show CDR1 as MDHEN and CDR2 as SYDVKM. The CDR3 nucleotides are TGTGCCAGCAGTTCCGGACAGGGACGGGATGGCTACACCTTC. Translated: CASSSGQGRDGYTF.

The genes are TRBV9 and TRBJ2-2; 10 bases agree with TRBD1. The junction had 9 bases not matched to a gene; V was cut back by 4 bases and J by 6 bases. CDR1 and CDR2 (germline): SGDLS, YYNGEE. This CDR3 region has 16 residues. The CDR3 is CASSPPGQGHSGELFF. CDR3 in DNA: TGTGCCAGCAGCCCCCCGGGACAGGGGCACTCCGGGGAGCTGTTTTTT. Full variable domain (rest looked up from reference TRBV9 and TRBJ2-2): DSGVTQTPKHLITATGQRVTLRCSPRSGDLSVYWYQQSLDQGLQFLIQYYNGEERAKGNILERFSAQQFPDLHSELNLSSLELGDSALYFCASSPPGQGHSGELFFGEGSRLTVL.

V gene TRBV5-4 combines with J gene TRBJ1-1; D gene unclear. V was clipped by 4 bases and J by 8 bases, with 12 bases between them. CDR3 length: 12 residues. Germline assignment: CDR1 SGHNT and CDR2 YYREEE (reference sequence). This CDR3 is CASSLTPTEAFF. The CDR3 coding sequence is TGTGCCAGCAGCCTGACCCCGACAGAAGCTTTCTTT.

The V gene is TRBV6-6, the J gene TRBJ1-6; TRBD1 might be the D (5 bases). The CDR3 is 14 residues long. CDR1 MNHNY and CDR2 SVGAGI come from the germline V gene (reference sequence). The germline V and J ends were trimmed by 6 bases and 7 bases, with 13 bases remaining between them. The CDR3 DNA is TGTGCCAGCAGCCCGGACATTGGCAATTCACCCCTCCACTTT. It yields the protein CASSPDIGNSPLHF.

This chain uses TRBV4-1 with TRBJ2-5; either TRBD1 or TRBD2 may fit D (5 bases each). The CDR3 loop spans 15 amino acids. The germline gives CDR1 MGHRA, CDR2 YSYEKL. V lost 1 base and J 0 bases, leaving 9 bases between the germline ends. CDR3 nucleotide sequence: TGCGCCAGCAGCCAAGGGGACCGATACCAAGAGACCCAGTACTTC. Its protein product is CASSQGDRYQETQYF.

The chain combines TRBV28 with TRBJ1-2, with 7 bases fitting TRBD1. The CDR3 is made up of 14 amino acids. V gave up 6 bases and J gave up 5 bases; unmatched junction bases: 9. CDR1 is MDHEN, CDR2 SYDVKM, per germline. CDR3 residues: CASSPTDRPYGYTF. The CDR3 nucleotides read TGTGCCAGCAGCCCGACGGACAGGCCGTATGGCTACACCTTC.

This clone was counted only a few times. The chain couples TRBV7-9 to TRBJ1-3; the D is unclear. Trimming shortened V by 3 bases and J by 1 base, and 7 bases separated the two germline ends. The CDR3 totals 14 residues. CDR1 SEHNR and CDR2 FQNEAQ come from the germline V gene (reference sequence). CDR3 bases: TGTGCCAGCAGCTTCGGTCTGTCTGGAAACACCATATATTTT. This codes for CASSFGLSGNTIYF.

The chain is built from TRBV6-5 and TRBJ2-2; D not resolved. This CDR3 region has 13 residues. Trimming took off 2 bases at V and 5 bases at J, with 6 bases between the two ends. Germline CDR1 reads MNHEY; CDR2 reads SVGAGI. The CDR3 region has the DNA TGTGCCAGCAGTTACCGGAAAACCGGGGAGCTGTTTTTT. It is translated as CASSYRKTGELFF.

The count of this clone is one. The V call is TRBV27, the J call TRBJ2-3, with unresolved D. Per the germline V gene, CDR1 is MNHEY and CDR2 is SMNVEV (reference sequence). The CDR3 covers 13 residues. The V end lost 4 bases, the J end lost 5 bases, and 10 bases lay between the germline ends. As DNA, the CDR3 is TGTGCCAGCAGTTGGTCGACACGAGATACGCAGTATTTT. Translation gives CASSWSTRDTQYF.

The V and J genes are TRBV6-1 and TRBJ2-5, with D unresolved. Trimming took 4 bases from V and 7 from J, leaving 10 bases between them. The germline gives CDR1 MNHNS, CDR2 SASEGT. This CDR3 is built from 12 residues. The CDR3 loop reads CASSVLWGTQYF. The CDR3, as DNA: TGTGCCAGCAGTGTCTTGTGGGGGACCCAGTACTTC.

This clone was counted between two and nine times. The gene calls are TRBV13 and TRBJ1-2; TRBD1 matches 8 bases. The CDR3 runs 14 residues. With V trimmed by 4 bases and J by 6 bases, 7 bases remained unmatched. Germline CDR1 PRHDT, CDR2 FYEKMQ (reference sequence). In DNA form, the CDR3 reads TGTGCCAGCAGCTCTCAGGGGGCCAGAAATGGCTACACCTTC. It is translated as CASSSQGARNGYTF.

The CDR3, as DNA: TGTGCCAGCAGCCCAGGGGGCGGGCGCTCCTACGAGCAGTACTTC. Protein sequence: CASSPGGGRSYEQYF. This chain uses TRBV7-9 with TRBJ2-7; 8 nucleotides line up with TRBD1. CDR3 length equals 15 residues. CDR1 SEHNR and CDR2 FQNEAQ come from the germline V gene (reference sequence). Germline trimming cut 5 bases from V and 0 bases from J; bases unmatched to any gene: 6.

This chain joins TRBV6-6 and TRBJ2-3; 8 bases are shared with TRBD1. Germline V gene sequence: CDR1 MNHNY, CDR2 SVGAGI (reference sequence). The CDR3 loop spans 13 amino acids. The junction had 5 bases not matched to a gene; V was cut back by 7 bases and J by 5 bases. CDR3 sequence reads: CASTLDRGDTQYF. Here the CDR3 DNA reads TGTGCCAGCACCCTAGACAGGGGAGATACGCAGTATTTT.

V usage is TRBV4-1 and J usage is TRBJ1-2, with 12 bases lining up with TRBD1. The V gene's germline CDR1 is MGHRA and CDR2 YSYEKL. This CDR3 spans 15 amino acids. With 2 bases clipped from V and 5 bases from J, the junction kept 3 bases outside the gene matches. The DNA of the CDR3 is TGCGCCAGCAGCCAATCGGGACAGGGGGCATATGGCTACACCTTC. It encodes CASSQSGQGAYGYTF.

V gene TRBV5-6 combines with J gene TRBJ1-2, with TRBD1 as a possible D gene (5 bases). V was pared by 0 bases and J by 6 bases, with 12 bases between. The CDR3 totals 14 residues. Germline V gene data show CDR1 as SGHDT and CDR2 as YYEEEE. As DNA, the CDR3 is TGTGCCAGCAGCTTGGGCCGTAGGGGACATGGCTACACCTTC. It translates to CASSLGRRGHGYTF.

V gene TRBV7-9 combines with J gene TRBJ2-5; 7 bases align to TRBD1. The J segment lost 5 bases and the V segment lost 2 bases, leaving 5 bases of the junction unmatched. This CDR3 comprises 14 residues. CDR1 and CDR2 from the germline V gene are SEHNR and FQNEAQ (reference sequence). DNA of the CDR3: TGTGCCAGCAGCTTAAGGGGGCAGGCGGAGACCCAGTACTTC. Translating gives CASSLRGQAETQYF.

This clone was detected once. The chain combines TRBV7-9 with TRBJ2-1, with D maybe TRBD2 (5 bases). Deletions cut 0 bases from V and 8 bases from J, with 8 bases between. The CDR3 runs to 13 residues. Germline V gene lookup returns CDR1 SEHNR and CDR2 FQNEAQ (reference sequence). CDR3 sequence reads: CASSLALRDEQFF. CDR3 nucleotide sequence: TGTGCCAGCAGCTTAGCCTTGCGGGATGAGCAGTTCTTC.

The chain employs TRBV5-1 and TRBJ2-1, with 7 bases identical to TRBD2. The V gene end was trimmed by 0 bases and the J gene end by 6 bases; junction bases not matched to a gene: 0. The CDR3 runs to 13 residues. Germline V gene lookup returns CDR1 SGHRS and CDR2 YFSETQ. CDR3 in amino acids: CASSLGGSNEQFF. CDR3 in DNA: TGCGCCAGCAGCTTGGGCGGGAGCAATGAGCAGTTCTTC.

V is TRBV11-2 and J is TRBJ2-7; D is possibly TRBD1 or TRBD2 (5 bases each). Germline V gene lookup returns CDR1 SGHAT and CDR2 FQNNGV. The V gene lost 1 base and the J gene lost 0 bases, with 7 bases spanning the gap. The CDR3 length is 14 residues. The CDR3 is CASSLGGSSYEQYF. In nucleotides, the CDR3 is TGTGCCAGCAGCTTAGGGGGGAGCTCCTACGAGCAGTACTTC.

This chain joins TRBV6-1 and TRBJ2-7; 7 bases map to TRBD2. In germline, CDR1 is MNHNS, CDR2 SASEGT. The V segment lost 0 bases and the J segment 3 bases; nucleotides outside the gene matches: 11. The CDR3 sequence is 17 residues long. This chain's CDR3 is CASSEALGGLADYEQYF. The CDR3 DNA is TGTGCCAGCAGTGAAGCGTTGGGTGGTCTAGCGGACTACGAGCAGTACTTC.

V is TRBV28 and J is TRBJ1-2; D not resolved. The length of the CDR3 is 13 residues. V was pared by 7 bases and J by 5 bases, with 14 bases between. Germline CDR1 MDHEN, CDR2 SYDVKM. The CDR3 reads CASNGGSGYGYTF. CDR3 bases: TGTGCCAGCAATGGAGGGTCGGGATATGGCTACACCTTC.

The chain links TRBV27 to TRBJ1-5; 9 bases are a match to TRBD1. CDR1 is MNHEY, CDR2 SMNVEV, per germline (reference sequence). V was pared by 1 base and J by 5 bases, with 0 bases of the junction left unmatched. CDR3 length: 14 residues. CDR3 nucleotide sequence: TGTGCCAGCAGTTTATGGACAGGGGATCAGCCCCAGCATTTT. Protein product: CASSLWTGDQPQHF.

This rearrangement joins TRBV6-5 to TRBJ1-4, with D hard to call. V was shortened by 4 bases and J by 0 bases, with 6 bases between the two germline ends. The CDR3 spans 14 residues. Germline V gene data show CDR1 as MNHEY and CDR2 as SVGAGI. CDR3 DNA: TGTGCCAGCAGTTCTTGGGCAACTAATGAAAAACTGTTTTTT. Amino acid sequence: CASSSWATNEKLFF.

The genes are TRBV14 and TRBJ2-7; D unresolved. Trimming stripped 0 bases from V and 0 bases from J, with 3 bases between. The CDR3 extends over 13 amino acids. Per the germline V gene, CDR1 is SGHDN and CDR2 is FVKESK. This CDR3 is CASSQEDSYEQYF. DNA of the CDR3: TGTGCCAGCAGCCAAGAGGACTCCTACGAGCAGTACTTC.

V gene TRBV12-5 combines with J gene TRBJ1-1, with 8 bases matching TRBD1. The junction had 5 bases not matched to a gene; V was cut back by 5 bases and J by 0 bases. The CDR3 contains 15 residues. CDR1 is LGHNT, CDR2 FRNRAP, per germline. In DNA, the CDR3 is TGTGCTAGTGGTAACAGGGGGGGGATGAACACTGAAGCTTTCTTT. Its protein is CASGNRGGMNTEAFF.

Only a few counts were recorded for this clone. This chain connects TRBV18 to TRBJ2-7; D gene unclear. This CDR3 contains 14 residues. Germline V CDR1 and CDR2: KGHSH, LQKENI. Trimming took 4 bases from V and 5 from J, leaving 15 bases between them. In DNA form, the CDR3 reads TGTGCCAGCTCACACGGACCGAGCAAGGACGAGCAGTACTTC. This encodes CASSHGPSKDEQYF.

The chain has TRBV19 and TRBJ1-5, with D uncertain. CDR1 and CDR2 (germline): LNHDA, SQIVND (reference sequence). The V and J ends lost 4 bases and 0 bases respectively, with 19 bases between them. CDR3 length equals 18 residues. CDR3 loop: CASSRRPSMALSNQPQHF. The DNA of the CDR3 is TGTGCCAGTAGTAGGAGGCCCTCGATGGCCCTTAGCAATCAGCCCCAGCATTTT.

The chain combines TRBV10-3 with TRBJ2-1, with 10 positions matching TRBD2. This CDR3 contains 16 residues. J was trimmed by 6 bases and V by 3 bases; bases with no gene match: 8. Germline assignment: CDR1 ENHRY and CDR2 SYGVKD. The DNA of the CDR3 is TGTGCCATCAGTGAAGGGCGTCTAGCGGGAGTCAATGAGCAGTTCTTC. This gives the protein CAISEGRLAGVNEQFF.